Listed below are T cell receptor beta chains from one sample, sequenced in a study of T cell changes during pregnancy in multiple sclerosis. Generated by immunoSEQ multiplex PCR, the TCRdb table keeps only in-frame clones and is missing some. The sample has about 100,000 clones, almost 95% seen once. The material was peripheral blood, obtained in the first trimester of pregnancy. The receptors were gathered from a female donor with multiple sclerosis, enrolled in a pregnancy study. The CDR3 runs from the conserved cysteine through the conserved F or W. A D gene is named only where the DNA matches it firmly. The listing skips clone size in some rows; elsewhere it reads once, few, many or a size class.

D | J | V | size | DNA | CDR3
TRBD1 | TRBJ1-5 | TRBV19 | once | TGTGCCAGTAGTATGAGACAGGGCTCGACATATAGCAATCAGCCCCAGCATTTT | CASSMRQGSTYSNQPQHF
- | TRBJ2-7 | TRBV13 | - | TGTGCCAGCAGCTTAACTCTCGGCGGGATTTCATCCTACGAGCAGTACTTC | CASSLTLGGISSYEQYF
TRBD1 | TRBJ2-5 | TRBV5-6 | - | TGTGCCAGCAGGCGTCAGACAGGGGGCTTTGAGACCCAGTACTTC | CASRRQTGGFETQYF
TRBD2 | TRBJ2-1 | TRBV9 | - | TGTGCCAGCAGCGTAGCACCGGGAGGGCCGAATGAGCAGTTCTTC | CASSVAPGGPNEQFF
- | TRBJ1-4 | TRBV5-6 | once | TGTGCCAGCAGCTTGGGGCCGGTGTCGGGTAATGAAAAACTGTTTTTT | CASSLGPVSGNEKLFF
- | TRBJ2-7 | TRBV7-2 | - | TGTGCCAGCAGCTTACAACAGGGTACCTACGAGCAGTACTTC | CASSLQQGTYEQYF
TRBD2 | TRBJ2-1 | TRBV19 | - | TGTGCCAGCACACCACTAGCGGGAGGGGGCAATGAGCAGTTCTTC | CASTPLAGGGNEQFF
- | TRBJ2-2 | TRBV7-9 | - | TGTGCCATCTCAGGGAACACCGGGGAGCTGTTTTTT | CAISGNTGELFF
- | TRBJ2-2 | TRBV11-2 | - | TGTGCCAGCATCCCCGGGACACCCGGGGAGCTGTTTTTT | CASIPGTPGELFF
- | TRBJ2-4 | TRBV7-8 | - | TGTGCCAGCAGCTTAGATCCAGGCAGGGGAAACATTCAGTACTTC | CASSLDPGRGNIQYF
- | TRBJ1-1 | TRBV28 | once | TGTGCCAGCAGTCCCACGCAGGGGATGAACACTGAAGCTTTCTTT | CASSPTQGMNTEAFF
TRBD1 | TRBJ2-1 | TRBV6-1 | - | TGTGCCAGCTGCCCTAGACAGGGGACGGGCAATGAGCAGTTCTTC | CASCPRQGTGNEQFF
TRBD1 | TRBJ2-3 | TRBV11-1 | - | TGTGCCAGCAGCCCAAGTCCTGGGGACAGTGTCACAGATACGCAGTATTTT | CASSPSPGDSVTDTQYF
- | TRBJ2-2 | TRBV6-6 | - | TGTGCCAGCAGCCGGGACAACCCGAACACCGGGGAGCTGTTTTTT | CASSRDNPNTGELFF
- | TRBJ2-2 | TRBV28 | - | TGTGCCAGCAGCATACCGGGACTCCTCACCGGGGAGCTGTTTTTT | CASSIPGLLTGELFF
TRBD1 | TRBJ1-4 | TRBV5-1 | - | TGCGCCAGCAGCTCTCAGGGGGCAAACGAAAAACTGTTTTTT | CASSSQGANEKLFF
- | TRBJ2-2 | TRBV5-1 | - | TGCGCCAGCAGCCTAACGTTAGAGCTCACCGGGGAGCTGTTTTTT | CASSLTLELTGELFF
TRBD1 | TRBJ1-4 | TRBV28 | - | TGTGCCAGCAGTTCCGCCTGGGCAGGGGGTAATGAAAAACTGTTTTTT | CASSSAWAGGNEKLFF
- | TRBJ1-1 | TRBV19 | once | TGTGCCACGAACCCCGGGGAGAGGACTGAAGCTTTCTTT | CATNPGERTEAFF
TRBD1 | TRBJ2-7 | TRBV29-1 | - | TGCAGCGTTGACAGCGACAGGGACTACGAGCAGTACTTC | CSVDSDRDYEQYF
- | TRBJ1-2 | TRBV28 | - | TGTGCCAGCAGTTTCCCCGACAGGCACCTCTATGGCTACACCTTC | CASSFPDRHLYGYTF
TRBD2 | TRBJ2-1 | TRBV5-1 | - | TGCGCCAGCAGTTTGGATAGCGGGAGGGCCTACGATGAGCAGTTCTTC | CASSLDSGRAYDEQFF
- | TRBJ1-4 | TRBV5-6 | - | TGTGCCAGCAGCTTGCAGGGGCGATACCCTAATGAAAAACTGTTTTTT | CASSLQGRYPNEKLFF
- | TRBJ1-5 | TRBV27 | - | TGTGCCAGCAGTTTATATCAGGGTGCGATCGGCAATCAGCCCCAGCATTTT | CASSLYQGAIGNQPQHF
TRBD1 | TRBJ1-2 | TRBV5-1 | - | TGCGCCAGCAGATCGGAACCGACAGGGGATCATGGCTACACCTTC | CASRSEPTGDHGYTF
- | TRBJ1-5 | TRBV6-1 | - | TGTGCCAGCAGTGAAACGATTGGGAGGTCGGGGGGTCAGCCCCAGCATTTT | CASSETIGRSGGQPQHF
- | TRBJ2-7 | TRBV6-6 | - | TGTGCCAGCAGTTACGGACAGAACTCCTACGAGCAGTACTTC | CASSYGQNSYEQYF
- | TRBJ1-3 | TRBV5-1 | - | TGCGCCAGCAGCTTGGTAGGGAGCGGAAACACCATATATTTT | CASSLVGSGNTIYF
- | TRBJ1-1 | TRBV14 | few | TGTGCCAGCAGCCAAGTGGCAGGGCGGACTGAAGCTTTCTTT | CASSQVAGRTEAFF
- | TRBJ1-4 | TRBV5-3 | - | TGTGCCAGAACCATACCCTCGTCCCCAGGGGAAAAACTGTTTTTT | CARTIPSSPGEKLFF
TRBD1 | TRBJ2-7 | TRBV28 | once | TGTGCCAGCGCCGGACGAAGACAGGGTATCCACGAGCAGTACTTC | CASAGRRQGIHEQYF
TRBD1 | TRBJ1-2 | TRBV19 | - | TGTGCCAGTATTCTGACAGGGAGGCACAGTGGCTACACCTTC | CASILTGRHSGYTF